The 15 T cell receptor beta chains given below trace back to one sample, sequenced in a study of OX40 agonist ivuxolimab in advanced cancers. The library relied on the immunoSEQ multiplex PCR assay. TCRdb holds this immuneACCESS table with in-frame rearrangements only. Some clones are missing; in checked studies, unresolved V genes explain under half, and the rest has no known cause. Across this sample there are some 74,000 clones, with 88% seen only once. In total, the top ten clones hold under 1.1% of the sample. The sequenced sample was CD4+ or CD8+ T cells sorted from blood, obtained in a trial of the OX40 agonist ivuxolimab. These receptor sequences come from an adult with an advanced solid tumor such as melanoma, head and neck, liver or kidney cancer.

The rearrangement links TRBV7-9 to TRBJ1-2; 8 bases line up with TRBD1. Unmatched junction bases numbered 6, after V lost 5 bases and J lost 4 bases. Per the germline V gene, CDR1 is SEHNR and CDR2 is FQNEAQ (reference sequence). The CDR3 contains 14 residues. The CDR3 DNA follows: TGTGCCAGCAGCCCCCGGACAGGGAGCTATGGCTACACCTTC. Protein sequence: CASSPRTGSYGYTF. The full variable domain, completed using reference TRBV7-9 and TRBJ1-2, is DTGVSQNPRHKITKRGQNVTFRCDPISEHNRLYWYRQTLGQGPEFLTYFQNEAQLEKSRLLSDRFSAERPKGSFSTLEIQRTEQGDSAMYLCASSPRTGSYGYTFGSGTRLTVV.

The chain is built from TRBV27 and TRBJ1-5, with 10 positions matching TRBD1. The CDR3 runs to 18 residues. V gave up 6 bases and J gave up 0 bases; unmatched junction bases: 11. The germline V gene has CDR1 MNHEY and CDR2 SMNVEV (reference sequence). The CDR3 loop reads CASRPRTGGRVSNQPQHF. CDR3 DNA sequence: TGTGCCAGCAGACCTAGGACAGGGGGTCGGGTTAGCAATCAGCCCCAGCATTTT.

This clone occurred a few times. The gene calls are TRBV14 and TRBJ1-1; the match to TRBD1 covers 7 bases. The CDR3 spans 16 residues. Germline CDR1 is SGHDN and CDR2 is FVKESK. V trimming: 1 base; J trimming: 4 bases; junction bases outside the gene matches: 9. Here the CDR3 reads CASSQVRPGGFTEAFF. The CDR3, as DNA: TGTGCCAGCAGCCAAGTAAGACCAGGGGGATTCACTGAAGCTTTCTTT.

The chain joins TRBV6-5 to TRBJ2-7, with 7 bases identical to TRBD2. The CDR3 is 16 amino acids. With 2 bases clipped from V and 3 bases from J, the junction kept 10 bases outside the gene matches. Per germline, CDR1 MNHEY and CDR2 SVGAGI. CDR3 loop: CASSYGASGRNYEQYF. The CDR3 DNA sequence: TGTGCCAGCAGTTACGGGGCTAGCGGTCGAAACTACGAGCAGTACTTC.

This clone occurred once. The chain uses TRBV5-6 and TRBJ2-2; no firm D call. The germline CDR1 and CDR2 sequences are SGHDT and YYEEEE. V lost 3 bases and J lost 5, with 5 bases in between. There are 12 residues in the CDR3. CDR3 DNA sequence: TGTGCCAGCAGCTCCGCTACCGGGGAGCTGTTTTTT. Residues: CASSSATGELFF.

In nucleotides, the CDR3 is TGCGCCAGCAGCAGGGGGGAGAGTCTGGCCTACGAGCAGTACTTC. Translated, it gives CASSRGESLAYEQYF. The rearrangement joins TRBV5-1 to TRBJ2-7; either TRBD1 or TRBD2 may supply D (6 bases each). The CDR3 runs 15 residues. Trimming left V 4 bases short and J 2 bases short, with 16 bases between. The V gene's germline CDR1 is SGHRS and CDR2 YFSETQ.

The chain has TRBV28 and TRBJ2-3; possible D gene TRBD2, 6 bases. The CDR3 is 15 amino acids. In germline, CDR1 is MDHEN, CDR2 SYDVKM. The germline V and J ends were trimmed by 2 bases and 3 bases, with 12 bases remaining between them. CDR3 sequence (DNA): TGTGCCAGCAGTTTACAGGGACTTTTGACAGATACGCAGTATTTT. Its translation is CASSLQGLLTDTQYF.

The chain uses TRBV5-1 and TRBJ2-1, with 7 nucleotides matching TRBD1. The CDR3 length is 15 residues. The trim removed 4 bases at V and 7 bases at J, leaving 11 bases unmatched. Per germline, CDR1 SGHRS and CDR2 YFSETQ. The CDR3 region has the DNA TGCGCCAGCAGCCCACACGGGACAGCATCTAATGAGCAGTTCTTC. Translated, it gives CASSPHGTASNEQFF.

The chain couples TRBV5-5 to TRBJ2-5; D unclear. The V end was cut by 2 bases, the J end by 3 bases, with 8 bases between. CDR3 length: 13 amino acids. In germline, CDR1 is SGHKS, CDR2 YYEKEE (reference sequence). CDR3 residues: CASSFGSEETQYF. Written as DNA, the CDR3 is TGTGCCAGCAGCTTTGGCAGTGAAGAGACCCAGTACTTC.

The genes are TRBV6-5 and TRBJ2-5; D perhaps matches TRBD1 (7 bases). The CDR3 is 14 residues long. Deletions cut 4 bases from V and 4 bases from J, with 13 bases between. From germline, CDR1 is MNHEY and CDR2 SVGAGI. Here the CDR3 DNA reads TGTGCCAGCAGTTCCTTCCAGGGGGGAGAGACCCAGTACTTC. Translating gives CASSSFQGGETQYF.

The V gene is TRBV5-1, the J gene TRBJ2-3, with TRBD2 matching 7 bases. Germline V gene sequence: CDR1 SGHRS, CDR2 YFSETQ. V dropped 4 bases and J dropped 4; count of bases not matched to a gene: 12. There are 16 residues in the CDR3. The CDR3 DNA reads as TGCGCCAGCAGCGTTGGTAAAAGGGGAGGGGCAGATACGCAGTATTTT. Amino acid sequence: CASSVGKRGGADTQYF.

This sequence joins TRBV5-1 and TRBJ2-7; D is ambiguous. Germline assignment: CDR1 SGHRS and CDR2 YFSETQ. There are 14 residues in the CDR3. V lost 1 base and J 1 base, leaving 9 bases between the germline ends. CDR3 DNA: TGCGCCAGCAGCTTGAGCCAGGAGTCCTACGAGCAGTACTTC. The encoded protein is CASSLSQESYEQYF.

The CDR3 sequence is CASSLGVGGQPEKLFF. Written as DNA, the CDR3 is TGTGCCAGCAGCTTAGGGGTCGGGGGTCAGCCTGAAAAACTGTTTTTT. The chain couples TRBV7-2 to TRBJ1-4; possible D gene TRBD1, 5 bases. Trimming took 1 base from V and 7 from J, leaving 16 bases between them. This CDR3 region has 16 residues. The germline V gene has CDR1 SGHTA and CDR2 FQGNSA.

The chain carries TRBV6-5 and TRBJ1-6, with 10 positions matching TRBD1. In germline, CDR1 is MNHEY, CDR2 SVGAGI. V gave up 7 bases and J gave up 14 bases; unmatched junction bases: 8. The CDR3 runs to 13 residues. The CDR3 nucleotides read TGTGCCAGCACTCGGACAGGGGGGTCGGCCCTCCACTTT. It codes for CASTRTGGSALHF.

The chain links TRBV28 to TRBJ1-1, with D possibly being TRBD1 (5 bases). The V gene lost 4 bases and the J gene lost 0 bases, with 9 bases spanning the gap. CDR3 length: 14 residues. Germline-derived CDR1 and CDR2 are MDHEN and SYDVKM. The CDR3, as DNA: TGTGCCAGCAGTTCCCCGGGACTGAACACTGAAGCTTTCTTT. Translated, it gives CASSSPGLNTEAFF.